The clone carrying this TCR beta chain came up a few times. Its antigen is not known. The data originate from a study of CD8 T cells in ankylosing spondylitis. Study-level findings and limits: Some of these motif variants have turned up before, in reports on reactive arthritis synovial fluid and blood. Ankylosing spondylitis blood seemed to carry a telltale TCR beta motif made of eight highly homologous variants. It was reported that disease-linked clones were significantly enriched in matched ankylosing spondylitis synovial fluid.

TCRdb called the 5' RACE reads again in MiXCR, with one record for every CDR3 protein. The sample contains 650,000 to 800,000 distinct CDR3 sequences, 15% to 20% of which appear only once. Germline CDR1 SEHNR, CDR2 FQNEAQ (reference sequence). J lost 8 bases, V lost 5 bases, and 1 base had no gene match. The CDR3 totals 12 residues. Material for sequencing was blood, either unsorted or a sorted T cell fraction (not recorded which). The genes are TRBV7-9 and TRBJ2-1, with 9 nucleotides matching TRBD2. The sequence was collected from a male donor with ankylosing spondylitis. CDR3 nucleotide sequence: TGTGCCAGCAGCAGGACTAGCGATGAGCAGTTCTTC. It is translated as CASSRTSDEQFF.